This T cell receptor beta chain was identified in a study of shared clonotypes between healthy human individuals. Study-level results: A few donors shared approximately 5% of their naive CD4 clonotypes.

The CDR3 has 16 residues. Between the trimmed V and J ends, which lost 3 bases and 3 bases, there was a span of 15 bases. CDR1 is KGHSH, CDR2 LQKENI, per germline. The assay was immunoSEQ multiplex PCR, and TCRdb's table has in-frame clones only and misses some. In the table there are a few million clones, over 90% of which are singletons. Details on this clone: Its cognate antigen is unknown.

The receptor comes from a man between 18 and 29 years old in good health. Some clones in this sample may be carry-over from other donors' samples. The chain uses TRBV18 and TRBJ1-3; D is possibly TRBD1 (6 bases). Input material: naive CD4+ T cells from PBMCs. Subset here: CD45RA+ positively selected. This CDR3 reads CASSPPTGAGGNTIYF. CDR3 nucleotide sequence: TGTGCCAGCTCACCCCCGACGGGGGCCGGTGGAAACACCATATATTTT.